The clone carrying this T cell receptor beta chain was observed a few times. The antigen remains unidentified. These data originate in a study of T cells in Graves' hyperthyroidism and ophthalmopathy. Findings of the study overall: Blood samples included most of the expanded thyroid clonotypes exceeding 0.001.

V was trimmed by 4 bases and J by 4 bases, leaving 8 bases between them. The CDR3 consists of 12 residues. CDR1 MNHEY and CDR2 SVGAGI come from the germline V gene. Disease lasting under 3 months, a NOSPECS grade of at least 4, and a Clinical Activity Score of at least 3 were features of the ophthalmopathy patients. Orbital computed tomography and thyroid ultrasound, together with serum TRAb and thyroxine and clinical symptoms, were used for diagnoses. PBMCs came from around 9.7 ml fresh peripheral blood. Amplification of TCR beta CDR3 regions used RNA as the template. An initial round of RT-PCR targeting the TCR CDR3 relied on the HTBI primer set. MiXCR, applied by TCRdb to the multiplex PCR reads, yields one record per CDR3 protein. The sample consists of hundreds of thousands of distinct CDR3 sequences, about a sixth of them appearing once.

Sequenced: blood. The rearrangement joins TRBV6-5 to TRBJ2-7; D gene uncertain. The receptor comes from a woman younger than 35 with Graves' ophthalmopathy. DNA of the CDR3: TGTGCCAGCAGTTCGACCCAGTACGAGCAGTACTTC. Amino acid sequence: CASSSTQYEQYF.